The source of this TCR beta chain is a study of blood T cell repertoires in COVID-19. Study as a whole: Samples came from the United States, Italy and Spain, spanning acute and convalescent COVID-19. PBMCs, B-cell-depleted T cells, or T cells were the source of the cDNA or gDNA that made up the material.

Per the original data handling: Nucleated cell counts were estimated from reference gene primer amplification. Measured with immunoSEQ multiplex PCR; TCRdb has only the in-frame clones, and not every one. Clonal size and the V and J genes are those of that table, whereas D and trimming came from the DNA. This sample yields about 350,000 clones, of which 80% to 90% are seen a single time; just over 7% belongs to the top ten. Germline values: CDR1 LGHNA, CDR2 YNFKEQ. The ends were cut back, 3 bases at V and 6 bases at J, with 23 bases in the middle. The CDR3 is 17 residues long. Seattle enrolled patients during active infection and tracked them longitudinally.

The receptor was derived from a woman aged 55-70 years with COVID-19, enrolled during active disease. Sequenced sample: peripheral blood. The chain recombines TRBV4-2 with TRBJ2-5; D perhaps matches TRBD2 (7 bases). The CDR3 reads CASSQVAVGGAGKTQYF. DNA of the CDR3: TGTGCCAGCAGCCAGGTGGCGGTGGGGGGGGCCGGGAAGACCCAGTACTTC.